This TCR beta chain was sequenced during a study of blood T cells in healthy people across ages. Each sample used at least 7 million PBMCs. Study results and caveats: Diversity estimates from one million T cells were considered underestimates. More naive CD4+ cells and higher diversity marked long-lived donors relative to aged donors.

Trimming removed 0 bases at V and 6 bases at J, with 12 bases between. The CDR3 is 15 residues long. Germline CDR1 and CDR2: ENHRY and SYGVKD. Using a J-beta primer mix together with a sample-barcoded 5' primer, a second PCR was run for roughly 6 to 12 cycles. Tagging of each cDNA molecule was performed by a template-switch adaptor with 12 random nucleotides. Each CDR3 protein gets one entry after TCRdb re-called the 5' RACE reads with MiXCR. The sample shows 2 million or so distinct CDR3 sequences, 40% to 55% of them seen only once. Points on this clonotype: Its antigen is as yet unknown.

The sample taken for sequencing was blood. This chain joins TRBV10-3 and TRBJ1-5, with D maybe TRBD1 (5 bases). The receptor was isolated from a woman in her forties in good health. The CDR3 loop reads CAISESRGPGQPQHF. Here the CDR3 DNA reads TGTGCCATCAGTGAGTCTAGGGGCCCGGGTCAGCCCCAGCATTTT.